This is a list of T cell receptor beta chains from one sample in a study of OX40 agonist ivuxolimab in advanced cancers. Measured with immunoSEQ multiplex PCR; TCRdb has only the in-frame clones, and not every one. The sample consists of about 68,000 clones, more than 75% of them appearing once. The specimen comprised CD4+ or CD8+ T cells sorted from blood, sampled in a trial of the OX40 agonist ivuxolimab. The source of these receptors is an adult with an advanced solid tumor such as melanoma, head and neck, liver or kidney cancer. CDR3s include the opening cysteine and the closing phenylalanine or tryptophan. D genes are given only for firm matches. The size entry is marked missing in some rows and otherwise reads once, few, many or a size class.

>TRBD1|TRBJ2-7|.|TRBV7-9
CASSLMTGASYEQYF
TGTGCCAGCAGCTTAATGACAGGGGCCTCCTACGAGCAGTACTTC
>.|TRBJ2-7|.|TRBV11-1
CASSLWRGGTYEQYF
TGTGCCAGCAGCTTATGGCGGGGTGGTACCTACGAGCAGTACTTC
>.|TRBJ2-5|.|TRBV5-4
CAGGGSQETQYF
TGTGCCGGGGGTGGTTCCCAAGAGACCCAGTACTTC
>.|TRBJ1-4|medium-sized|TRBV4-3
CASGFGRMNEKLFF
TGCGCCAGCGGTTTCGGTCGGATGAATGAAAAACTGTTTTTT
>.|TRBJ2-1|.|TRBV18
CASSPFRAEYNEQFF
TGTGCCAGCTCACCGTTCAGGGCGGAGTACAATGAGCAGTTCTTC
>.|TRBJ1-1|.|TRBV2
CASIWSEAEAFF
TGTGCCAGCATTTGGTCGGAGGCTGAAGCTTTCTTT
>.|TRBJ2-3|.|TRBV5-1
CASSLDRVTDTQYF
TGCGCCAGCAGCTTGGACAGGGTCACAGATACGCAGTATTTT
>.|TRBJ1-4|.|TRBV7-8
CASSFDSGGKLFF
TGTGCCAGCAGCTTCGACAGCGGGGGAAAACTGTTTTTT
>TRBD1|TRBJ1-2|.|TRBV5-6
CASRLQGFSTNYGYTF
TGTGCCAGCAGGCTACAGGGGTTCAGCACTAACTATGGCTACACCTTC
>.|TRBJ2-2|.|TRBV27
CASSLSRDANTGELFF
TGTGCCAGCAGTTTATCACGGGACGCGAACACCGGGGAGCTGTTTTTT
>TRBD1|TRBJ1-1|.|TRBV10-3
CAISDGQGNTEAFF
TGTGCCATCAGTGATGGACAGGGGAACACTGAAGCTTTCTTT
>TRBD1|TRBJ1-6|.|TRBV6-1
CASSGTGGIYNSPLHF
TGTGCCAGCAGTGGGACAGGGGGAATTTATAATTCACCCCTCCACTTT
>.|TRBJ1-1|.|TRBV14
CASSQALYTEAFF
TGTGCCAGCAGCCAAGCGCTCTACACTGAAGCTTTCTTT
>.|TRBJ1-1|.|TRBV5-1
CASSLAVGGDTEAFF
TGCGCCAGCAGCTTGGCCGTAGGTGGGGACACTGAAGCTTTCTTT
>.|TRBJ2-5|.|TRBV29-1
CSVEWQILETQYF
TGCAGCGTTGAATGGCAGATTCTGGAGACCCAGTACTTC
>.|TRBJ2-1|once|TRBV11-3
CASSLGNRVEPYNEQFF
TGTGCCAGCAGCTTAGGAAACAGGGTCGAGCCCTACAATGAGCAGTTCTTC
>TRBD1|TRBJ1-2|few|TRBV7-2
CASSLVGGEANYGYTF
TGTGCCAGCAGCTTAGTAGGGGGCGAAGCTAACTATGGCTACACCTTC
>.|TRBJ1-4|.|TRBV4-3
CASSQAEGNEKLFF
TGCGCCAGCAGCCAAGCGGAAGGAAATGAAAAACTGTTTTTT
>.|TRBJ1-2|.|TRBV7-2
CASSLAKGDYGYTF
TGTGCCAGCAGCTTAGCGAAGGGAGACTATGGCTACACCTTC
>.|TRBJ1-5|.|TRBV18
CASSNTGSPNQPQHF
TGTGCCAGCTCAAATACAGGGTCCCCGAATCAGCCCCAGCATTTT
>.|TRBJ2-7|.|TRBV4-1
CASSQSPSTEQYF
TGCGCCAGCAGCCAGTCCCCCTCAACCGAGCAGTACTTC